This T cell receptor beta chain was recorded in a study of T cell repertoires in cytomegalovirus infection. Whole-study context: Recently identified HLA-C-restricted CMV epitopes were among the peptides used. Public TCR beta signatures marked donors with CMV infection and the matching HLA.

One entry per CDR3 protein results from TCRdb running MiXCR on the reads. The table has 110,000 to 150,000 distinct CDR3 sequences, 32% seen once. Trimming pared 3 bases from V and 3 bases from J, leaving 12 bases between. CDR3 size: 14 residues. Germline V gene data show CDR1 as MGHRA and CDR2 as YSYEKL. In its sample, this clonotype was seen a few times. The antigen remains undetermined. The source is a human donor in good health (CMV status not recorded). Some clones in this sample may be carry-over from other donors' samples. The sequenced sample was CD8+ T cells from cultured PBMCs, obtained from culture after CMV antigen stimulation. The chain employs TRBV4-1 and TRBJ2-7, with D hard to call. CDR3 amino acids: CASSQVRSGYEQYF. The CDR3 coding sequence is TGCGCCAGCAGCCAGGTCAGATCAGGCTACGAGCAGTACTTC.